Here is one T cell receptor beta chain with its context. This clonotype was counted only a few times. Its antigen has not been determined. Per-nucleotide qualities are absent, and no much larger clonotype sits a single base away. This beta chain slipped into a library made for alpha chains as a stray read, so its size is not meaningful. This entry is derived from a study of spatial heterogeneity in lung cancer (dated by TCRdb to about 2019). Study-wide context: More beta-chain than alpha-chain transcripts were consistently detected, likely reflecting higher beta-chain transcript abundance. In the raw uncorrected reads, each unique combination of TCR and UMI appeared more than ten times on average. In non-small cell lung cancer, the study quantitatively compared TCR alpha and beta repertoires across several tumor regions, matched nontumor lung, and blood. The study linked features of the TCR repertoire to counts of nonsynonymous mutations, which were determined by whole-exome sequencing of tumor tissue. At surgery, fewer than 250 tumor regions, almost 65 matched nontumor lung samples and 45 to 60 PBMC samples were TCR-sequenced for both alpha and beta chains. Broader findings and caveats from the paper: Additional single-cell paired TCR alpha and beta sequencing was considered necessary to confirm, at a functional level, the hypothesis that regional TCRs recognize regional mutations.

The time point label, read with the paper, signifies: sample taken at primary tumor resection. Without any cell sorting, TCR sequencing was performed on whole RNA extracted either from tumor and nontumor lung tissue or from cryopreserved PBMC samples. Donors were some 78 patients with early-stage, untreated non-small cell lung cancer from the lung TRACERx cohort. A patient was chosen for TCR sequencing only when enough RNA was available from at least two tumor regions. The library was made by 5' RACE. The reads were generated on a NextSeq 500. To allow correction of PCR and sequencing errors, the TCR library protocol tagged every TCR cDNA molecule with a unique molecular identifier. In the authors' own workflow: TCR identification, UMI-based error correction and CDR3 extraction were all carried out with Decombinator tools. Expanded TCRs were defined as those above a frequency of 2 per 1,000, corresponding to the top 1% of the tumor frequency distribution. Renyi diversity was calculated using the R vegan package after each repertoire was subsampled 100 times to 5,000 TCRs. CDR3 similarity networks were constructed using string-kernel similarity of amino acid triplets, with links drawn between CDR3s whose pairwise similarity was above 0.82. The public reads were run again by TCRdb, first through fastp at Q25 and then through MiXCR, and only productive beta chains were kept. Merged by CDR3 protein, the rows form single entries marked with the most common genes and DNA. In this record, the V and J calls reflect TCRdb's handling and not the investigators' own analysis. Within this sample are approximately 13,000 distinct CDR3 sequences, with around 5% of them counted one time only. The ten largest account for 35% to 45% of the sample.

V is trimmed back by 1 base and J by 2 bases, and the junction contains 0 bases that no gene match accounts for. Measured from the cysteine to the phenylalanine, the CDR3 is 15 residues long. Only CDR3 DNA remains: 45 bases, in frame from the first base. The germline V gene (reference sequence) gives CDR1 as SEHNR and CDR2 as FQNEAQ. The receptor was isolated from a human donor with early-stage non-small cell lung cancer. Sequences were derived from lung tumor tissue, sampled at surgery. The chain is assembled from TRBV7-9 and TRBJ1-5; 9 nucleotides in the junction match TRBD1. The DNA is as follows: TGTGCCAGCAGCTTAGGGGACAGGGGCAATCAGCCCCAGCATTTT. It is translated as CASSLGDRGNQPQHF.